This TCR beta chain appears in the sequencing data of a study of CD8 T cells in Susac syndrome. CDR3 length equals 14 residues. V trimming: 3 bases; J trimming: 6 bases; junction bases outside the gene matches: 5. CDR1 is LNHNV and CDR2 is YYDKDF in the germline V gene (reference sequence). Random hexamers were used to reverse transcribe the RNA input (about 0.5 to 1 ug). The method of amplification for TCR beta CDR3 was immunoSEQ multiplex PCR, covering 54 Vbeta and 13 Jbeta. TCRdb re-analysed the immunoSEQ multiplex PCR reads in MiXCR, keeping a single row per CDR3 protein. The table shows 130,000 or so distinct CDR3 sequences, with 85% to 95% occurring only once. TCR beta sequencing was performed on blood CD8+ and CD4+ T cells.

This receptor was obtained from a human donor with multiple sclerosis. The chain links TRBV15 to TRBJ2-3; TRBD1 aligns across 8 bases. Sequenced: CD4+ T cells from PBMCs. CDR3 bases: TGTGCCACCAGCAGTCACAGGGGGTCGGATACGCAGTATTTT. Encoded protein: CATSSHRGSDTQYF.